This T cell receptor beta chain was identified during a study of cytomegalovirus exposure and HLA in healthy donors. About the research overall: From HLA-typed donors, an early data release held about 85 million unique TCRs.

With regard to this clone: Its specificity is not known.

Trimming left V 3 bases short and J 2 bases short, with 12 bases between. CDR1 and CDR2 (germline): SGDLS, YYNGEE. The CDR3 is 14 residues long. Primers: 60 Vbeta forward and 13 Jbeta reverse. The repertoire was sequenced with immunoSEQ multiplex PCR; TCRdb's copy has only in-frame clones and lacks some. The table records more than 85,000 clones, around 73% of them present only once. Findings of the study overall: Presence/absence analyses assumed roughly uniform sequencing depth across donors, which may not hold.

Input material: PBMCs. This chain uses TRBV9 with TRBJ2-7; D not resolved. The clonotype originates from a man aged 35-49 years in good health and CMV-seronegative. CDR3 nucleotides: TGTGCCAGCAGCGGGTCGTCAAGCCCCTACGAGCAGTACTTC. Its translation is CASSGSSSPYEQYF.